These T cell receptor beta chains were read from a single sample in a study of cytomegalovirus exposure and HLA in healthy donors. TCRdb's table, derived via immunoSEQ multiplex PCR, lists solely in-frame clones and lacks some. The data show fewer than 150,000 clones, with over 65% seen just once and more than 0.95% held by the top ten. Sequencing was carried out using PBMCs. These receptors came from a man in his fifties or sixties in good health and CMV-seronegative. Both conserved end residues are part of each CDR3. The order of the fields is V gene, CDR3 length, D gene, clone size, J gene, CDR3 DNA, CDR3 protein. The D gene is left open where the match is weak. Size is stated for part of the rows, as once, few or many counts, or as a class when the clone is expanded.

v_gene: TRBV6-5
len: 15
d_gene: TRBD1
abundance: -
j_gene: TRBJ1-4
CDR3nt: TGTGCCAGCAGCCCCCAGACAGGGAGGTATGAAAAACTGTTTTTT
CDR3aa: CASSPQTGRYEKLFF

v_gene: TRBV7-9
len: 12
d_gene: -
abundance: -
j_gene: TRBJ2-1
CDR3nt: TGTGCCAGCAGCGGGGCATACAATGAGCAGTTCTTC
CDR3aa: CASSGAYNEQFF

v_gene: TRBV9
len: 15
d_gene: TRBD1
abundance: -
j_gene: TRBJ2-7
CDR3nt: TGTGCCAGCAGCGTAGAAGGACAGGGAGACGACGAGCAGTACTTC
CDR3aa: CASSVEGQGDDEQYF

v_gene: TRBV27
len: 11
d_gene: -
abundance: -
j_gene: TRBJ2-1
CDR3nt: TGTGCCAGCAGTCAATACAATGAGCAGTTCTTC
CDR3aa: CASSQYNEQFF

v_gene: TRBV19
len: 12
d_gene: -
abundance: -
j_gene: TRBJ1-2
CDR3nt: TGTGCCAGTAGTATCGGGGACTATGGCTACACCTTC
CDR3aa: CASSIGDYGYTF

v_gene: TRBV29-1
len: 12
d_gene: -
abundance: -
j_gene: TRBJ2-3
CDR3nt: TGCAGCGGGCGGGACGGAGGGGATACGCAGTATTTT
CDR3aa: CSGRDGGDTQYF

v_gene: TRBV5-1
len: 14
d_gene: TRBD1
abundance: -
j_gene: TRBJ2-7
CDR3nt: TGCGCCAGCAGCTCCTCACAGGGGGCCTACGAGCAGTACTTC
CDR3aa: CASSSSQGAYEQYF

v_gene: TRBV11-2
len: 17
d_gene: TRBD2
abundance: -
j_gene: TRBJ2-3
CDR3nt: TGTGCCAGCAGCTTTCGAGCGGGAGGTCGGAGCACAGATACGCAGTATTTT
CDR3aa: CASSFRAGGRSTDTQYF

v_gene: TRBV7-8
len: 17
d_gene: TRBD1
abundance: -
j_gene: TRBJ2-1
CDR3nt: TGTGCCAGCAGCTTAGTGGGGAGGACAGGGGGTATCGATGAGCAGTTCTTC
CDR3aa: CASSLVGRTGGIDEQFF

v_gene: TRBV18
len: 15
d_gene: -
abundance: -
j_gene: TRBJ1-1
CDR3nt: TGTGCCAGCTCACCACCGGCCGCGGGGAACACTGAAGCTTTCTTT
CDR3aa: CASSPPAAGNTEAFF

v_gene: TRBV28
len: 16
d_gene: TRBD2
abundance: few
j_gene: TRBJ2-4
CDR3nt: TGTGCCAGCAGTGAAGCCGGGACTAGCGGGAGTGGCATTCAGTACTTC
CDR3aa: CASSEAGTSGSGIQYF

v_gene: TRBV9
len: 13
d_gene: -
abundance: -
j_gene: TRBJ2-5
CDR3nt: TGTGCCAGCAGCGTCTCAGGGGAAGAGACCCAGTACTTC
CDR3aa: CASSVSGEETQYF

v_gene: TRBV20-1
len: 10
d_gene: -
abundance: -
j_gene: TRBJ2-7
CDR3nt: TGCAGTGCGGTTCAGTTCGAGCAGTACTTC
CDR3aa: CSAVQFEQYF

v_gene: TRBV23-1
len: 17
d_gene: -
abundance: -
j_gene: TRBJ1-1
CDR3nt: TGCGCCAGCAGTCAATCGAAAGGGAGGTCGGGGGACACTGAAGCTTTCTTT
CDR3aa: CASSQSKGRSGDTEAFF

v_gene: TRBV19
len: 18
d_gene: -
abundance: -
j_gene: TRBJ1-5
CDR3nt: TGTGCCAGTAGTATAACCGCGGGTTTAGACAGGAGCAATCAGCCCCAGCATTTT
CDR3aa: CASSITAGLDRSNQPQHF

v_gene: TRBV28
len: 16
d_gene: TRBD1
abundance: -
j_gene: TRBJ1-2
CDR3nt: TGTGCCAGCAGCCAAATGGGGACAGGGTTTAACTATGGCTACACCTTC
CDR3aa: CASSQMGTGFNYGYTF

v_gene: TRBV7-9
len: 16
d_gene: TRBD1
abundance: -
j_gene: TRBJ2-1
CDR3nt: TGTGCCAGCAGTTTGGCAGGGGGACAGGGGTTGGATGAGCAGTTCTTC
CDR3aa: CASSLAGGQGLDEQFF

v_gene: TRBV13
len: 16
d_gene: TRBD1
abundance: -
j_gene: TRBJ2-7
CDR3nt: TGTGCCAGCAGCTTAGACGACAGGGGTGAGAGCTACGAGCAGTACTTC
CDR3aa: CASSLDDRGESYEQYF

v_gene: TRBV7-9
len: 12
d_gene: -
abundance: -
j_gene: TRBJ2-5
CDR3nt: TGTTCCAGCAGCGCGAGCCGAGAGACCCAGTACTTC
CDR3aa: CSSSASRETQYF

v_gene: TRBV19
len: 12
d_gene: -
abundance: -
j_gene: TRBJ1-5
CDR3nt: TGTGCCAGTAACAGTTTCAATCAGCCCCAGCATTTT
CDR3aa: CASNSFNQPQHF

v_gene: TRBV9
len: 22
d_gene: TRBD1
abundance: -
j_gene: TRBJ2-2
CDR3nt: TGTGCCAGCAGCGTAGATGAAGAGTGGGGGGACAGGACTGGGAAGGACACCGGGGAGCTGTTTTTT
CDR3aa: CASSVDEEWGDRTGKDTGELFF

v_gene: TRBV2
len: 12
d_gene: -
abundance: -
j_gene: TRBJ1-2
CDR3nt: TGTGCCAGCAGTGAACAGGGTGGCCTTGACACCTTC
CDR3aa: CASSEQGGLDTF

v_gene: TRBV12-5
len: 14
d_gene: TRBD1
abundance: -
j_gene: TRBJ1-2
CDR3nt: TGTGCTAGTGGTCTAGGGACAGGGTCTGAAGGTTACACCTTC
CDR3aa: CASGLGTGSEGYTF

v_gene: TRBV28
len: 14
d_gene: TRBD2
abundance: -
j_gene: TRBJ2-7
CDR3nt: TGTGCCAGCAGTCCAAGCGGGAGTCCCTACGAGCAGTACTTC
CDR3aa: CASSPSGSPYEQYF

v_gene: TRBV6-5
len: 15
d_gene: -
abundance: -
j_gene: TRBJ1-3
CDR3nt: TGTGCCAGCAGTGGTCAGGGGTTCTCTGGAAACACCATATATTTT
CDR3aa: CASSGQGFSGNTIYF

v_gene: TRBV7-9
len: 14
d_gene: -
abundance: -
j_gene: TRBJ1-3
CDR3nt: TGTGCCAGCAGAGCTACAGACTCTGGAAACACCATATATTTT
CDR3aa: CASRATDSGNTIYF

v_gene: TRBV7-8
len: 16
d_gene: TRBD1
abundance: -
j_gene: TRBJ1-1
CDR3nt: TGTGCCAGCAGCTTATATCTGGCCCAGGGGGGCACTGAAGCTTTCTTT
CDR3aa: CASSLYLAQGGTEAFF

v_gene: TRBV5-1
len: 15
d_gene: TRBD1
abundance: -
j_gene: TRBJ2-2
CDR3nt: TGCGCCAGCAGCTCTAATACACAGGGGTCCGGGGAGCTGTTTTTT
CDR3aa: CASSSNTQGSGELFF

v_gene: TRBV4-3
len: 14
d_gene: -
abundance: -
j_gene: TRBJ2-7
CDR3nt: TGCGCCAGCAGCCAAGAACTCTTCTCCTACGAGCAGTACTTC
CDR3aa: CASSQELFSYEQYF

v_gene: TRBV2
len: 14
d_gene: TRBD1
abundance: -
j_gene: TRBJ2-7
CDR3nt: TGTGCCAGCACCCGGGACAGAACCTCCTACGAGCAGTACTTC
CDR3aa: CASTRDRTSYEQYF

v_gene: TRBV27
len: 20
d_gene: TRBD2
abundance: -
j_gene: TRBJ2-1
CDR3nt: TGTGCCAGCAGTCACCCTGGCGGGACTAGCGGGAGACCCACCTACAATGAGCAGTTCTTC
CDR3aa: CASSHPGGTSGRPTYNEQFF

v_gene: TRBV4-3
len: 16
d_gene: TRBD2
abundance: -
j_gene: TRBJ2-1
CDR3nt: TGCGCCAGCAGCCAAACCGGGACTAGCGGAAGCAATGAGCAGTTCTTC
CDR3aa: CASSQTGTSGSNEQFF

v_gene: TRBV7-2
len: 12
d_gene: TRBD2
abundance: -
j_gene: TRBJ2-3
CDR3nt: TGTGCCAGCAGCCCACTAGCGTTTGGGCAGTATTTT
CDR3aa: CASSPLAFGQYF

v_gene: TRBV30
len: 12
d_gene: -
abundance: -
j_gene: TRBJ2-7
CDR3nt: TGTGCCTGGAGTGTGTCTCAGGGGGGACAGTACTTC
CDR3aa: CAWSVSQGGQYF

v_gene: TRBV5-1
len: 13
d_gene: -
abundance: -
j_gene: TRBJ2-5
CDR3nt: TGCGCCAGCAGCTTGGGAGGTGCGGAGACCCAGTACTTC
CDR3aa: CASSLGGAETQYF

v_gene: TRBV9
len: 14
d_gene: TRBD1
abundance: -
j_gene: TRBJ2-1
CDR3nt: TGTGCCAGCAGCTCCACCACAGGGGGCACTGAGCAGTTCTTC
CDR3aa: CASSSTTGGTEQFF

v_gene: TRBV28
len: 16
d_gene: TRBD1
abundance: few
j_gene: TRBJ1-5
CDR3nt: TGTGCCAGCAGTCCCGAGGACAGGGGTGGCAATCAGCCCCAGCATTTT
CDR3aa: CASSPEDRGGNQPQHF

v_gene: TRBV9
len: 16
d_gene: TRBD1
abundance: -
j_gene: TRBJ2-2
CDR3nt: TGTGCCAGCAGCGACCCCGACAGGGGGGGCACCGGGGAGCTGTTTTTT
CDR3aa: CASSDPDRGGTGELFF

v_gene: TRBV5-1
len: 14
d_gene: -
abundance: -
j_gene: TRBJ2-5
CDR3nt: TGCGCCAGCAGCTTGGGACAAGGCCAAGAGACCCAGTACTTC
CDR3aa: CASSLGQGQETQYF

v_gene: TRBV7-2
len: 14
d_gene: -
abundance: -
j_gene: TRBJ2-5
CDR3nt: TGTGCCAGCAGCTTATCAGGGTACCAAGAGACCCAGTACTTC
CDR3aa: CASSLSGYQETQYF

v_gene: TRBV27
len: 18
d_gene: TRBD1
abundance: -
j_gene: TRBJ2-2
CDR3nt: TGTGCCAGCAGTTTTTATCATGGTGCAGGGGGCGTCGGCGGGGAGCTGTTTTTT
CDR3aa: CASSFYHGAGGVGGELFF

v_gene: TRBV14
len: 16
d_gene: TRBD1
abundance: -
j_gene: TRBJ2-5
CDR3nt: TGTGCCAGCAGCGAAGGGAACAGGGGGCTCCAAGAGACCCAGTACTTC
CDR3aa: CASSEGNRGLQETQYF

v_gene: TRBV18
len: 15
d_gene: -
abundance: -
j_gene: TRBJ2-4
CDR3nt: TGTGCCAGCTCACCACCGGGACAAGCCAAAAACATTCAGTACTTC
CDR3aa: CASSPPGQAKNIQYF

v_gene: TRBV10-3
len: 14
d_gene: -
abundance: -
j_gene: TRBJ1-1
CDR3nt: TGTGCCATCAGTCTAGAGGGAGCGGCCACTGAAGCTTTCTTT
CDR3aa: CAISLEGAATEAFF

v_gene: TRBV13
len: 17
d_gene: TRBD1
abundance: once
j_gene: TRBJ2-5
CDR3nt: TGTGCCAGCAGCGGCGGACAGGGGGCCACCCTCCAAGAGACCCAGTACTTC
CDR3aa: CASSGGQGATLQETQYF

v_gene: TRBV25-1
len: 12
d_gene: -
abundance: -
j_gene: TRBJ1-1
CDR3nt: TGTGCCAGCAGTGAATTCGTGGGGGCCGCTTTCTTT
CDR3aa: CASSEFVGAAFF

v_gene: TRBV7-9
len: 12
d_gene: -
abundance: -
j_gene: TRBJ2-7
CDR3nt: TGTTCCAGCAGCTTAGGAGGCTACGAGCAGTACTTC
CDR3aa: CSSSLGGYEQYF